These 14 T cell receptor beta chains were sequenced from one sample in a study of T cells in Graves' hyperthyroidism and ophthalmopathy. Amplification of TCR beta CDR3 regions was performed using RNA transcripts as template. The TCR CDR3 first-round RT-PCR relied on the HTBI primer set. TCRdb analysed the multiplex PCR reads with MiXCR anew, one entry per CDR3 protein. Of hundreds of thousands of distinct CDR3 sequences listed, less than 15% are singletons. Sequenced input: blood. The source of these receptors is a woman aged 18-35 years with Graves' hyperthyroidism.

This clonotype came up many times. The gene calls are TRBV10-3 and TRBJ1-1, with unresolved D. Germline V gene data show CDR1 as ENHRY and CDR2 as SYGVKD. The CDR3 extends over 14 amino acids. Trimming left V 2 bases short and J 2 bases short, with 9 bases between. CDR3 protein: CAISEGRQNTEAFF. In nucleotides, the CDR3 is TGTGCCATCAGTGAGGGGCGGCAAAACACTGAAGCTTTCTTT.

At least ten counts were recorded for this clonotype. This chain connects TRBV27 to TRBJ2-1, with TRBD2 matching over 10 bases. The V segment lost 5 bases and the J segment 6 bases; nucleotides outside the gene matches: 7. Germline values: CDR1 MNHEY, CDR2 SMNVEV (reference sequence). There are 15 residues in the CDR3. The CDR3 reads CASSPLAGDFNEQFF. In DNA, the CDR3 is TGTGCCAGCAGTCCGCTAGCGGGGGATTTCAATGAGCAGTTCTTC.

The chain is built from TRBV5-8 and TRBJ2-7; TRBD2 matches 10 bases. CDR3 length equals 14 residues. CDR1 is SGHTS and CDR2 is YDEGEE in the germline V gene. Trimming cost V 5 bases and J 5 bases; bases outside gene matches: 7. The chain's CDR3 is CASRKRGGIDEQYF. The CDR3 bases are TGTGCCAGCAGAAAGCGGGGGGGTATCGACGAGCAGTACTTC.

Ten or more counts support this clonotype. The chain joins TRBV14 to TRBJ2-1; 7 bases align to TRBD1. J gave up 7 bases and V 4 bases, and 13 bases lay outside the gene matches. The germline V gene has CDR1 SGHDN and CDR2 FVKESK. The CDR3 is 16 residues long. CDR3 region: CASSPSQGYPRNEQFF. CDR3 sequence (DNA): TGTGCCAGCAGCCCTTCACAGGGGTACCCTCGGAATGAGCAGTTCTTC. Full variable domain (missing parts from reference TRBV14 and TRBJ2-1): EAGVTQFPSHSVIEKGQTVTLRCDPISGHDNLYWYRRVMGKEIKFLLHFVKESKQDESGMPNNRFLAERTGGTYSTLKVQPAELEDSGVYFCASSPSQGYPRNEQFFGPGTRLTVL.

The chain joins TRBV7-2 to TRBJ2-1, with a weak D call TRBD1 (5 bases). The germline gives CDR1 SGHTA, CDR2 FQGNSA. V shed 0 bases and J shed 15 bases, with 12 bases lying between them. This CDR3 contains 12 residues. Here the CDR3 DNA reads TGTGCCAGCAGCTTAGCGCAGACAGAGTGGTTCTTC. Protein product: CASSLAQTEWFF.

As for this clonotype: A single base separates this from a much larger clone, so it may be a read error. The chain recombines TRBV7-6 with TRBJ2-3, with 9 nucleotides matching TRBD1. Germline V gene sequence: CDR1 SGHVS, CDR2 FNYEAQ. The CDR3 runs to 15 residues. CDR3 protein: CASSMGQGRTGTQYF. The DNA of the CDR3 is TGTGCCAGCAGCATGGGACAGGGTAGAACAGGTACGCAGTATTTT.

This clonotype turned up a few times. The chain recombines TRBV15 with TRBJ1-3; no clear D. The length of the CDR3 is 12 residues. V lost 0 bases and J lost 6, with 3 bases in between. Germline V gene data show CDR1 as LNHNV and CDR2 as YYDKDF (reference sequence). CDR3 region: CATSREQNTIYF. DNA for the CDR3: TGTGCCACCAGCAGAGAACAAAACACCATATATTTT.

Only a few counts were recorded for this clonotype. The rearrangement joins TRBV19 to TRBJ2-1; D is tentatively TRBD1 or TRBD2 (6 bases each). The CDR3 length is 15 residues. The germline gives CDR1 LNHDA, CDR2 SQIVND (reference sequence). Trimming took off 6 bases at V and 8 bases at J, with 20 bases between the two ends. The CDR3 reads CASSFLPPGAYEQFF. CDR3 coding DNA: TGTGCCAGTAGCTTCTTGCCTCCGGGGGCATATGAGCAGTTCTTC. Based on the CDR3 plus reference TRBV19 and TRBJ2-1, the full variable domain is DGGITQSPKYLFRKEGQNVTLSCEQNLNHDAMYWYRQDPGQGLRLIYYSQIVNDFQKGDIAEGYSVSREKKESFPLTVTSAQKNPTAFYLCASSFLPPGAYEQFFGPGTRLTVL.

This clonotype was detected ten times or more. CDR3 DNA sequence: TGCGCCAGCAGCCAAGTGTGGCCAGTGGATGAGCAGTTCTTC. As protein: CASSQVWPVDEQFF. The chain couples TRBV4-1 to TRBJ2-1; D gene unclear. V was trimmed by 1 base and J by 8 bases, leaving 12 bases between them. Looked up from germline, CDR1 is MGHRA and CDR2 is YSYEKL. The CDR3 contains 14 residues.

V and J are TRBV15 and TRBJ1-1; D is perhaps TRBD1 (5 bases). The V end lost 0 bases, the J end lost 5 bases, and 10 bases lay between the germline ends. There are 14 residues in the CDR3. Germline V gives CDR1 LNHNV, CDR2 YYDKDF (reference sequence). The CDR3 bases are TGTGCCACCAGCAGAGAGCGGGGGATGACTGAAGCTTTCTTT. This encodes CATSRERGMTEAFF.

This clonotype appeared many times. This could be a read error, since a much larger clone is one nucleotide away. The chain recombines TRBV20-1 with TRBJ1-4, with a tentative D call TRBD1 (5 bases). This CDR3 has 15 residues. Germline values: CDR1 DFQATT, CDR2 SNEGSKA (reference sequence). In nucleotides, the CDR3 is TGCAGTGCTTCCCTCCCGACAGCAACTAATGAAAAACTGTCTTTT. It specifies CSASLPTATNEKLSF.

This clonotype was seen just once. This could be a read error, since a much larger clone is one nucleotide away. This chain joins TRBV6-2 or TRBV6-3 and TRBJ2-7; D remains ambiguous. The CDR3 is 13 residues long. Germline V gives CDR1 MNHEY, CDR2 SVGEGT. The CDR3 is CTSSPRVAPEQYF. CDR3 DNA sequence: TGTACCAGCAGTCCTCGGGTCGCCCCCGAGCAGTACTTC.

V gene TRBV10-3 combines with J gene TRBJ2-7; 7 bases line up with TRBD1. The V segment lost 8 bases and the J segment 2 bases; nucleotides outside the gene matches: 9. Germline V CDR1 and CDR2: ENHRY, SYGVKD. This CDR3 spans 14 amino acids. This CDR3 reads CAISEEQGTYEQYF. DNA for the CDR3: TGTGCCATCTCGGAGGAACAGGGGACCTACGAGCAGTACTTC.

This clonotype was recorded at least ten times. The V gene is TRBV7-9, the J gene TRBJ1-1; 8 positions match TRBD1. The CDR3 runs 16 residues. The germline CDR1 and CDR2 sequences are SEHNR and FQNEAQ (reference sequence). J lost 1 base, V lost 10 bases, and 14 bases had no gene match. The CDR3 sequence: CATRTGPKRGNTEAFF. In DNA, the CDR3 is TGTGCCACAAGGACAGGGCCTAAAAGGGGGAACACTGAAGCTTTCTTT.